This is a list of T cell receptor beta chains from one sample in a study of T cells in Graves' hyperthyroidism and ophthalmopathy. A single record per CDR3 protein comes from TCRdb applying MiXCR to the multiplex PCR reads. The sample has 700,000 or so distinct CDR3 sequences, about 17% seen once; the top ten hold under 10%. The sample comprised blood. These receptors came from a man aged 18 to 29 with Graves' hyperthyroidism. CDR3s leave out the opening cysteine and the closing phenylalanine or tryptophan. A D gene is named only where the DNA matches it firmly. Not all rows give a size; the values are once, few, many and, for expanded clones, a class.

clone size | V gene | D gene | CDR3 protein
NA | TRBV20-1 | TRBD2 | SAQTSGTDTQY
few | TRBV2 | NA | ASRGDNPYEQY
many | TRBV30 | NA | AWSEEGAIPYEQY
many | TRBV9 | NA | ASSVADGTEQF
many | TRBV20-1 | TRBD1 | SASGQGATVLTDTQY
once | TRBV12-3/TRBV12-4 | NA | ASSVWKYEQY
NA | TRBV7-2 | NA | ASSRGSSFTLNTGELF
NA | TRBV7-9 | TRBD1 | ASSIHGTGHETQY
NA | TRBV2 | TRBD1 | ASSAGGRGDDEQY
few | TRBV4-3 | TRBD1 | ASSQTQGYQETQY
few | TRBV2 | NA | ASMEDLNEKLF
many | TRBV7-9 | NA | ASRSSGLVNEQF
NA | TRBV30 | NA | AWTSDTGLNEQF
many | TRBV2 | TRBD1 | ASSAYAGTENTEAF
many | TRBV2 | TRBD1 | ASTEFRGQEFNQPQH
NA | TRBV6-1 | NA | ASSEPYSNQPQH
NA | TRBV27 | TRBD2 | ASTSPAGSSYNEQF
NA | TRBV7-2 | NA | ASSLDRGGFYEQY
few | TRBV12-5 | NA | ASGGPNTYEQY
NA | TRBV11-3 | NA | ASRKGMTGANVLT
many | TRBV7-9 | NA | ASSFPAEYEQY
NA | TRBV28 | TRBD1 | ASWETGGGYEQY
NA | TRBV4-1 | NA | ASSQKVDRNTGELF
few | TRBV5-1 | TRBD2 | ASSRTSGAVEQY
few | TRBV2 | NA | ASTIWAGELF
many | TRBV6-2/TRBV6-3 | NA | ASSPLEGLNEQF
many | TRBV28 | NA | ASTNFWAGHNSGANVLT